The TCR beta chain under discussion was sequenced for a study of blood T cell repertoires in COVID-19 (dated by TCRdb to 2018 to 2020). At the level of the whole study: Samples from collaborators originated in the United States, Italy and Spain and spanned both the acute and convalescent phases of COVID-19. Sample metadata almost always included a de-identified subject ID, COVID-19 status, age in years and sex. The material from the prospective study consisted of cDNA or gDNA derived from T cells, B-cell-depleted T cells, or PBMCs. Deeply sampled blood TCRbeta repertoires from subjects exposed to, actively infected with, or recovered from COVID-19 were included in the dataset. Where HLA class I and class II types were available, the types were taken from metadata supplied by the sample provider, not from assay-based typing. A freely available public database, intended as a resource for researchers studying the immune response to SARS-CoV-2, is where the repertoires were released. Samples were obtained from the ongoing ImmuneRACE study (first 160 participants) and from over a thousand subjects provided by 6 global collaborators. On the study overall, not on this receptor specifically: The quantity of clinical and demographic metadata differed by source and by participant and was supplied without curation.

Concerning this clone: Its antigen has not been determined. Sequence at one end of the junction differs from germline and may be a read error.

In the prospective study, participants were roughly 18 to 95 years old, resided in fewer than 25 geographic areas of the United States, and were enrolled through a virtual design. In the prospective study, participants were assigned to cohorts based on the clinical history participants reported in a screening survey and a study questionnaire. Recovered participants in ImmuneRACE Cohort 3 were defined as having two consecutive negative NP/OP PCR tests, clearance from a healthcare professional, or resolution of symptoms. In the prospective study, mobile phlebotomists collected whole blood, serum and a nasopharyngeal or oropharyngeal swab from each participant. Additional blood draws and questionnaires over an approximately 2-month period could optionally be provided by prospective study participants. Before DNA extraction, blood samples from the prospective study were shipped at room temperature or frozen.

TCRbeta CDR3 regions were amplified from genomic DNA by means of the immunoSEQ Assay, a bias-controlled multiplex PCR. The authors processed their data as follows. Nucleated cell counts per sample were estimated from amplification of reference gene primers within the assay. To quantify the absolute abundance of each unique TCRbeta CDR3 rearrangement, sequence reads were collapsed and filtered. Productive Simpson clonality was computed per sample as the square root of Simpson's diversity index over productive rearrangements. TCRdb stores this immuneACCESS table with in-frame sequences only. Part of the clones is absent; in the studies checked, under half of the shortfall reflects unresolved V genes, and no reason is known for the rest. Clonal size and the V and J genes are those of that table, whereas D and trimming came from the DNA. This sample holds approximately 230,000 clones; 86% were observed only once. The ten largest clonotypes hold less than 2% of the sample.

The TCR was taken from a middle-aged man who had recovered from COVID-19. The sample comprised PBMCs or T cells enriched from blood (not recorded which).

The DNA is as follows: TGTGCCAGCAGCCTAGCGAGCTCCTACGAGCAGTACTTC. Its translation is CASSLASSYEQYF. The chain joins TRBV7-2 to TRBJ2-7; TRBD2 is a possible D gene, resting on 6 matching bases. CDR1 SGHTA and CDR2 FQGNSA were looked up in the germline V gene. Its CDR3 holds 13 amino acids, cysteine through phenylalanine. Just the 39-base CDR3 DNA is kept, in frame starting at base 1.